This T cell receptor (beta chain) was documented in a study of T-cell reconstitution after alpha-beta-depleted transplantation in children. The CDR3 totals 17 residues. Germline values: CDR1 SGHRS, CDR2 YFSETQ. Unmatched junction bases numbered 10, after V lost 0 bases and J lost 7 bases. Construction of the TCRbeta library involved unique molecular identifiers. MiXCR was run by TCRdb on the PCR reads, yielding one entry per CDR3 protein. This table holds more than 300,000 distinct CDR3 sequences, around 15% found once. Regarding the study as a whole: TCRbeta diversity was high at day 60 in some patients (a result of surviving recipient T cells and thymic progenitors). Reportedly, roughly two months post-transplant, alpha-beta T cells arose from several hundred expanded graft clones. Among T cells one year after transplant, newly produced cells accounted for most counts and diversity.

This clonotype was detected a few times. Its antigen is not known. This TCR was sampled from a male patient aged 2 to 9 who had a stem cell transplant for acute lymphoblastic leukemia, so the T cells may come from the graft donor. This chain uses TRBV5-1 with TRBJ2-1, with 10 bases matching TRBD2. The material was PBMCs, mostly from graft donor cells, obtained 360 days after TCRalphabeta/CD19-depleted stem cell transplant. The CDR3 protein is CASSLVGLAGADNEQFF. In nucleotides, the CDR3 is TGCGCCAGCAGCTTGGTAGGCCTAGCGGGAGCCGATAATGAGCAGTTCTTC.